The present T cell receptor beta chain was sequenced within a study of cytomegalovirus exposure and HLA in healthy donors. Study results and limitations: The study listed under 200 cytomegalovirus-associated TCR beta chains.

CDR1 and CDR2 from the germline V gene are MNHEY and SMNVEV (reference sequence). This CDR3 contains 16 residues. Unmatched junction bases numbered 16, after V lost 5 bases and J lost 9 bases. Sequencing was performed with immunoSEQ multiplex PCR; in TCRdb, only in-frame clones are kept and a portion is missing. This repertoire shows around 140,000 clones, approximately 94% found once; its top ten account for 1.5% to 2%. With respect to this clone: As yet, its antigen is unknown.

V is TRBV27 and J is TRBJ2-1; 7 bases fit TRBD1. This TCR came from a man aged 18 to 30 in good health and CMV-seropositive. Sequencing input: PBMCs. Here the CDR3 reads CASSIGQADTRREQFF. The CDR3 region has the DNA TGTGCCAGCAGTATCGGACAGGCCGACACTAGGCGTGAGCAGTTCTTC.